This TCR beta chain was sequenced during a study of blood T cell repertoires in COVID-19. Method: immunoSEQ multiplex PCR; TCRdb's copy keeps in-frame clones and lacks some. The profile shows roughly 150,000 clones, more than 85% of them singletons. Trimming at V came to 6 bases and at J to 0 bases, leaving 7 bases not matched to a gene. From germline, CDR1 is MNHEY and CDR2 SVGEGT. CDR3 size: 17 residues. The chain combines TRBV6-2 or TRBV6-3 with TRBJ2-6, with 8 positions matching TRBD1. The TCR was taken from a human donor in a cohort sampled during active COVID-19. The sequenced material came from peripheral blood. CDR3 sequence reads: CASSPDRGDSGANVLTF. The CDR3 region has the DNA TGTGCCAGCAGCCCTGACAGGGGAGACTCTGGGGCCAACGTCCTGACTTTC.